This T cell receptor beta chain was identified during a study of spatial heterogeneity in lung cancer. This CDR3 contains 11 residues. CDR1 and CDR2 (germline): MDHEN, SYDVKM. The V gene lost 4 bases and the J gene lost 3 bases, with 3 bases spanning the gap. Every TCR cDNA molecule bore a unique molecular identifier. Each CDR3 protein gets one entry after TCRdb re-called the 5' RACE reads with MiXCR. Here the sample spans roughly 80,000 distinct CDR3 sequences, roughly 13% being singletons. Time point defined: sample taken at primary tumor resection. Tumor, nontumor lung or frozen PBMC supplied whole RNA that was sequenced unsorted. The donors comprised approximately 72 untreated early-stage non-small cell lung cancer patients. This clonotype was observed a few times.

The chain carries TRBV28 and TRBJ1-1, with D uncertain. Material: PBMCs, obtained at surgery. This clonotype was sampled from a male donor with early-stage non-small cell lung cancer. The CDR3 loop is CASSSYTEAFF. CDR3 coding DNA: TGTGCCAGCAGTTCCTACACTGAAGCTTTCTTT.